Included here is one T cell receptor beta chain sequence, with context. This sample was taken from a study of shared clonotypes between healthy human individuals. Clones were read by immunoSEQ multiplex PCR, and TCRdb kept only the in-frame ones, dropping some. The table records around 1.5 million clones, 95% to 99% of them present only once. The CDR3 totals 13 residues. V was trimmed by 3 bases and J by 6 bases, leaving 9 bases between them. In germline, CDR1 is SGHAT, CDR2 FQNNGV. From CD4+ cells came CD45RA+ naive and CD45RA-negative memory subsets. The sequenced sample was naive CD4+ T cells sorted from blood. Documented subset: CD45RA+ positively selected. J is TRBJ2-1 and V is TRBV11-2, with a tentative D call TRBD2 (5 bases). The sequence derives from a man younger than 40 in good health. The DNA for the CDR3 is TGTGCCAGCAGCTTTTCCAGCGGCAATGAGCAGTTCTTC. Its translation is CASSFSSGNEQFF.